These 19 T cell receptor beta chains were sequenced from one sample in a study of T cells in Graves' hyperthyroidism and ophthalmopathy. Authors of the study amplified TCR beta CDR3 regions from RNA transcripts. First-round RT-PCR of the TCR CDR3 relied on the HTBI primer set. TCRdb passed the multiplex PCR reads through MiXCR, listing each CDR3 protein once. The sample lists 600,000 to 650,000 distinct CDR3 sequences, 15% to 20% occurring once. Sequenced material: blood. The receptor set was obtained from a woman aged 25 to 39 with Graves' hyperthyroidism.

This chain joins TRBV12-3 or TRBV12-4 and TRBJ1-4; 7 nucleotides align to TRBD1. The CDR3 length is 16 residues. The trim removed 4 bases at V and 0 bases at J, leaving 5 bases unmatched. CDR3 region: CASSWRQGATNEKLFF. The CDR3 DNA sequence: TGTGCCAGCAGTTGGAGACAGGGCGCAACTAATGAAAAACTGTTTTTT.

This clonotype came up many times. The V call is TRBV5-1, the J call TRBJ1-4; D ambiguous. The CDR3 is 14 residues long. The V and J ends lost 4 bases and 4 bases respectively, with 11 bases between them. Germline CDR1 and CDR2: SGHRS and YFSETQ. The CDR3: CASSPRTDNEKLFF. The CDR3 coding sequence is TGCGCCAGCAGCCCCCGGACCGATAATGAAAAACTGTTTTTT.

Ten or more counts support this clonotype. The chain is built from TRBV4-1 and TRBJ2-7; 8 bases are a match to TRBD1. This CDR3 comprises 18 residues. The V gene end was trimmed by 0 bases and the J gene end by 3 bases; junction bases not matched to a gene: 13. CDR1 and CDR2 from the germline V gene are MGHRA and YSYEKL. The CDR3 sequence: CASSQDLSQGAKVYEQYF. In DNA form, the CDR3 reads TGCGCCAGCAGCCAAGATCTATCCCAGGGGGCGAAGGTCTACGAGCAGTACTTC.

The chain recombines TRBV20-1 with TRBJ1-4, with TRBD1 identical over 8 bases. The J segment lost 12 bases and the V segment lost 6 bases, leaving 6 bases of the junction unmatched. Germline V gene sequence: CDR1 DFQATT, CDR2 SNEGSKA (reference sequence). The CDR3 runs 11 residues. CDR3 region: CSARDRTELFF. In nucleotides, the CDR3 is TGCAGTGCAAGGGACAGGACGGAACTGTTTTTT.

This clonotype was observed a handful of times. V usage is TRBV30 and J usage is TRBJ2-7; TRBD2 matches at 8 bases. The CDR3 loop spans 12 amino acids. Germline V gene sequence: CDR1 GTSNPN, CDR2 SVGIG (reference sequence). V dropped 5 bases and J dropped 3; count of bases not matched to a gene: 3. The CDR3 DNA follows: TGTGCCTGGGCGACTAGCGACTACGAGCAGTACTTC. Protein: CAWATSDYEQYF.

This clonotype came up a few times. This chain joins TRBV6-2 or TRBV6-3 and TRBJ1-2; maybe TRBD1 (5 bases). Trimming cost V 4 bases and J 1 base, with 7 bases left between them. Germline V gene lookup returns CDR1 MNHEY and CDR2 SVGEGT. The CDR3 runs 13 residues. CDR3 nucleotides: TGTGCCAGCAGTTGGGGGATTAACTATGGCTACACCTTC. As protein: CASSWGINYGYTF.

This clonotype was detected a few times. The CDR3 region has the DNA TGCAGTGCTACTACTCCGGAGGGTCCCGGGGAGCTGTTTTTT. This sequence encodes CSATTPEGPGELFF. The rearrangement uses TRBV20-1 and TRBJ2-2; tentative D call: TRBD2 (6 bases). V was pared by 4 bases and J by 6 bases, with 15 bases between. This CDR3 has 14 residues. Germline CDR1 reads DFQATT; CDR2 reads SNEGSKA (reference sequence).

This clonotype showed up just once. The CDR3 DNA follows: TGTGCCAGCAGTCCCCGGGACAGGGAGGACTATGGCTACACCTTC. As protein: CASSPRDREDYGYTF. The chain combines TRBV25-1 with TRBJ1-2; 9 bases map to TRBD1. The CDR3 extends over 15 amino acids. The germline V gene encodes CDR1 MGHDK and CDR2 SYGVNS. The V gene end was trimmed by 5 bases and the J gene end by 3 bases; junction bases not matched to a gene: 7.

This clonotype has just one count. This chain joins TRBV7-3 and TRBJ2-4; 7 nucleotides line up with TRBD2. V shed 5 bases, J shed 7 bases, and the junction held 17 bases outside the gene matches. The CDR3 spans 17 residues. The germline V gene encodes CDR1 SGHTA and CDR2 FQGTGA. CDR3 protein: CASSQGTSVRGWNIQYF. CDR3 nucleotides: TGTGCCAGCAGCCAAGGTACTAGCGTGAGGGGTTGGAACATTCAGTACTTC.

In its sample, this clonotype was seen a few times. CDR3 sequence: CASIGRVSGANVLTF. The CDR3, as DNA: TGTGCCAGTATAGGGCGGGTCTCTGGGGCCAACGTCCTGACTTTC. This chain uses TRBV19 with TRBJ2-6; maybe TRBD2 (5 bases). CDR1 and CDR2 from the germline V gene are LNHDA and SQIVND (reference sequence). This CDR3 is 15 amino acids long. V shed 7 bases and J shed 0 bases, with 10 bases lying between them.

This clonotype has just a few counts. The chain links TRBV3-1 to TRBJ2-7, with 8 bases fitting TRBD2. J was trimmed by 2 bases and V by 5 bases; bases with no gene match: 5. The length of the CDR3 is 14 residues. CDR1 is LGHDT, CDR2 YNNKEL, per germline (reference sequence). CDR3 region: CASSFSGATYEQYF. CDR3 sequence (DNA): TGTGCCAGCAGCTTTAGCGGGGCCACCTACGAGCAGTACTTC.

The CDR3 is CASSHYPLDEKLFF. The CDR3 nucleotides read TGTGCCAGCAGCCATTACCCCCTCGACGAAAAACTGTTTTTT. V is TRBV7-2 and J is TRBJ1-4; D call uncertain. The CDR3 has 14 amino acids. Trimming removed 5 bases from V and 8 bases from J, with 15 bases in between. Germline-derived CDR1 and CDR2 are SGHTA and FQGNSA.

This clonotype was counted between two and nine times. The rearrangement joins TRBV5-5 to TRBJ1-2; D uncertain. The germline V and J ends were trimmed by 0 bases and 3 bases, with 9 bases remaining between them. Per the germline V gene, CDR1 is SGHKS and CDR2 is YYEKEE (reference sequence). The CDR3 totals 14 residues. CDR3 DNA sequence: TGTGCCAGCAGCTTGGTACCCGGGGACTATGGCTACACCTTC. It codes for CASSLVPGDYGYTF.

This clonotype was counted a few times. This chain uses TRBV19 with TRBJ2-5; 10 bases line up with TRBD1. Germline CDR1 reads LNHDA; CDR2 reads SQIVND (reference sequence). With V trimmed by 4 bases and J by 5 bases, 7 bases remained unmatched. CDR3 size: 15 residues. CDR3 in DNA: TGTGCCAGTAGTAAGGACAGGGGGGGGAGCGAGACCCAGTACTTC. Encoded protein: CASSKDRGGSETQYF.

This clonotype was counted many times. The J gene is TRBJ2-7, the V gene TRBV12-3 or TRBV12-4; 12 nucleotides line up with TRBD2. V was clipped by 6 bases and J by 5 bases; unmatched bases: 11. This CDR3 comprises 16 residues. The CDR3 sequence is CASRPPPTSGSNEQYF. In DNA form, the CDR3 reads TGTGCCAGCAGGCCCCCCCCGACTAGCGGGAGCAACGAGCAGTACTTC.

In this sample, this clonotype turned up many times. J is TRBJ2-7 and V is TRBV29-1, with 9 bases identical to TRBD1. The CDR3 loop spans 14 amino acids. Germline-derived CDR1 and CDR2 are SQVTM and ANQGSEA. With 7 bases clipped from V and 1 base from J, the junction kept 8 bases outside the gene matches. This CDR3 reads CSAVGQGRSYEQYF. In DNA, the CDR3 is TGCAGCGCCGTCGGACAGGGGAGGTCCTACGAGCAGTACTTC.

This clonotype was observed at least ten times. The V call is TRBV20-1, the J call TRBJ1-4; the D gene is possibly TRBD1 (5 bases). The germline V gene has CDR1 DFQATT and CDR2 SNEGSKA (reference sequence). V was shortened by 6 bases and J by 7 bases, with 9 bases between the two germline ends. The CDR3 sequence is 11 residues long. In DNA form, the CDR3 reads TGCAGTGCCGACAGAGGTGAAAAACTGTTTTTT. Translated: CSADRGEKLFF.

This clonotype showed up many times. The V call is TRBV30, the J call TRBJ1-6; D is perhaps TRBD1 (6 bases). This CDR3 region has 13 residues. The germline V gene has CDR1 GTSNPN and CDR2 SVGIG (reference sequence). Between the trimmed V and J ends, which lost 7 bases and 10 bases, there was a span of 17 bases. CDR3 coding DNA: TGTGCCTCAAGACAGGACGGGGACTCACCCCTCCACTTT. It codes for CASRQDGDSPLHF.

Many counts were recorded for this clonotype. This sequence joins TRBV27 and TRBJ2-3; a possible D gene is TRBD2 (5 bases). The CDR3 has 14 amino acids. Between the trimmed V and J ends, which lost 5 bases and 5 bases, there was a span of 14 bases. Looked up from germline, CDR1 is MNHEY and CDR2 is SMNVEV (reference sequence). The CDR3 loop reads CASSPAPGIDTQYF. The CDR3 coding sequence is TGTGCCAGCAGTCCGGCCCCGGGAATAGATACGCAGTATTTT.